This TCR beta chain appears in the sequencing data of a study of blood T cell repertoires in COVID-19. Study-wide context: Specimens from acute and convalescent COVID-19 originated in the United States, Italy and Spain.

During active infection, Seattle patients enrolled and were then monitored through disease. Trimming took 1 base from V and 2 from J; bases not matched to a gene: 4. CDR1 LGHDT and CDR2 YNNKEL come from the germline V gene (reference sequence). The CDR3 consists of 16 residues. Libraries were prepared by immunoSEQ multiplex PCR; TCRdb keeps only in-frame clonotypes and omits some of them. This sample yields under 300,000 clones, of which 80% to 95% are seen a single time; more than 0.65% belongs to the top ten. The TCR was taken from a man aged 25 to 40 with COVID-19, enrolled during active disease. This chain connects TRBV3-1 (or the pseudogene TRBV3-2) to TRBJ1-5; TRBD1 agrees at 8 bases. Material: peripheral blood. DNA for the CDR3: TGTGCCAGCAGCCAAGGGACAGGGCTAGGCAATCAGCCCCAGCATTTT. Protein: CASSQGTGLGNQPQHF.